The T cell receptor (beta chain) described here comes from a study of blood T cell repertoires in COVID-19 (dated by TCRdb to 2020 to 2021). For context, the study as a whole: Samples from collaborators originated in the United States, Italy and Spain and spanned both the acute and convalescent phases of COVID-19. Samples were obtained from the ongoing ImmuneRACE study (first 160 participants) and from over 1,000 subjects provided by 6 global collaborators. The repertoires were made available in a free public database intended to serve as a resource for research on the immune response to SARS-CoV-2. Nearly every sample came with metadata listing a de-identified subject ID, COVID-19 status, age in years and sex. Where HLA class I and class II types were available, the types were taken from metadata supplied by the sample provider, not from assay-based typing. The dataset comprised deeply sampled blood TCRbeta repertoires from subjects exposed to, actively infected with, or recovered from COVID-19. The material from the prospective study consisted of cDNA or gDNA derived from T cells, B-cell-depleted T cells, or PBMCs.

Collaborating institutions collected whole blood in K2EDTA tubes following their own protocols. For TCRbeta analysis, collaborator samples were shipped as frozen whole blood, as isolated PBMCs, or as DNA extracted from either sample type. This clone was recorded once. Its antigen specificity is not known. The record has no base qualities; no much larger clone is one base away. The immunoSEQ Assay, a bias-controlled multiplex PCR, was used to amplify TCRbeta CDR3 regions from genomic DNA. The original methods were these. The number of nucleated cells in each sample was estimated from the amplification of reference gene primers within the assay. To quantify the absolute abundance of each unique TCRbeta CDR3 rearrangement, sequence reads were collapsed and filtered. Productive Simpson clonality was computed per sample as the square root of Simpson's diversity index over productive rearrangements. In its TCRdb copy, this immuneACCESS table keeps in-frame sequences only and misses some clones. Where compared with another copy, unresolved V genes explain less than half of these, and the others have no known cause. The DNA was the basis for D and trimming; V, J and clone size are from that table. The sample yields around 42,000 clones; around 89% were counted once. The ten largest account for approximately 2.9% of the sample.

General conclusions and limits of the study: The quantity of clinical and demographic metadata differed by source and by participant and was supplied without curation.

Sequencing used peripheral blood. This clonotype was sampled from a man aged 50 or older with active COVID-19.

The CDR3 in this case is CASSYDRRNTGELFF. The nucleotide sequence reads TGTGCCAGCAGTTATGACAGGAGGAACACCGGGGAGCTGTTTTTT. The V and J genes are TRBV7-3 and TRBJ2-2; TRBD1 is a weak D gene call, 6 bases matching. V is pared back by 6 bases and J by 1 base, with 12 bases lying between the germline termini. The germline V gene supplies CDR1 SGHTA and CDR2 FQGTGA. The CDR3 spans 15 residues, from the cysteine through the phenylalanine. The retained sequence is limited to the CDR3, 45 bases, with the frame set at the first base.